The present entry profiles one TCR beta chain with its context. These data are taken from a study of T-cell memory formation after mild COVID-19. This CDR3 comprises 14 residues. CDR1 and CDR2 from the germline V gene are DFQATT and SNEGSKA (reference sequence). Deletions cut 1 base from V and 1 base from J, with 10 bases between. TCRdb fed the 5' RACE reads into MiXCR, producing one record per CDR3 protein. The sample has a few hundred thousand distinct CDR3 sequences, over 13% seen once. Sequenced: PBMCs or a T cell subset sorted from them (not recorded which). The V and J genes are TRBV20-1 and TRBJ1-2; D might be TRBD1 (5 bases). This clonotype originated in a man in his late teens or twenties who had mild COVID-19 (a few samples of this study predate the infection). Cell type and time point are not known. DNA of the CDR3: TGCAGTGCTAGAGTGGCGGGGGGTAACTATGGCTACACCTTC. Translating gives CSARVAGGNYGYTF.